Each of the 10 T cell receptor beta chains below was sequenced from the same sample in a study of cytomegalovirus exposure and HLA in healthy donors. PCR used 60 Vbeta primers and 13 Jbeta primers. Assay used: immunoSEQ multiplex PCR; TCRdb lists only in-frame clones, some missing. The sample contains about 180,000 clones, around four fifths of which appear only once. The specimen was PBMCs. The receptors were sampled from a woman aged 25 to 45 in good health and CMV-seronegative.

V usage is TRBV9 and J usage is TRBJ2-7; 14 bases align to TRBD2. CDR3 length equals 16 residues. Germline V gene data show CDR1 as SGDLS and CDR2 as YYNGEE. Trimming at V came to 4 bases and at J to 4 bases, leaving 7 bases not matched to a gene. CDR3 protein: CASSSRTSGGLYEQYF. The CDR3 coding sequence is TGTGCCAGCAGCTCCCGGACTAGCGGGGGGCTGTACGAGCAGTACTTC.

V gene TRBV29-1 combines with J gene TRBJ2-3; 10 bases are shared with TRBD2. Per germline, CDR1 SQVTM and CDR2 ANQGSEA. CDR3 length: 15 residues. Germline trimming cut 4 bases from V and 2 bases from J; bases unmatched to any gene: 6. The CDR3 sequence: CSVGASGGSTDTQYF. The CDR3, as DNA: TGCAGCGTTGGGGCTAGCGGGGGATCCACAGATACGCAGTATTTT.

The chain uses TRBV27 and TRBJ2-3, with D possibly TRBD2 on 6 matching bases. The CDR3 length is 13 residues. With 0 bases removed from V and 10 bases from J, the gap between germline ends came to 11 bases. Germline V CDR1 and CDR2: MNHEY, SMNVEV (reference sequence). This CDR3 reads CASSLSEGGAQYF. The CDR3 DNA sequence: TGTGCCAGCAGTTTATCGGAGGGTGGGGCGCAGTATTTT.

This clone was detected once. V usage is TRBV4-1 and J usage is TRBJ2-7, with 7 bases identical to TRBD1. In germline, CDR1 is MGHRA, CDR2 YSYEKL. CDR3 length: 14 residues. V shed 5 bases, J shed 2 bases, and the junction held 6 bases outside the gene matches. CDR3 sequence reads: CASSFRQGPYEQYF. For the CDR3, the DNA is TGCGCCAGCAGCTTCCGACAGGGCCCCTACGAGCAGTACTTC.

This clone showed up just a few times. The V and J genes are TRBV18 and TRBJ2-3, with 7 bases fitting TRBD2. Germline assignment: CDR1 KGHSH and CDR2 LQKENI. V lost 3 bases and J lost 2; bases outside the gene matches: 5. The length of the CDR3 is 15 residues. In nucleotides, the CDR3 is TGTGCCAGCTCACCCCGGGACTATAACACAGATACGCAGTATTTT. This encodes CASSPRDYNTDTQYF.

The chain employs TRBV30 and TRBJ2-3; TRBD1 might be the D (5 bases). Germline CDR1 GTSNPN, CDR2 SVGIG (reference sequence). V lost 1 base to trimming and J lost 4 bases, with 12 bases between them. CDR3 length: 14 amino acids. The CDR3 bases are TGTGCCTGGAGTGAAGGGGTTGGTGCAGATACGCAGTATTTT. Translation: CAWSEGVGADTQYF.

The rearrangement joins TRBV15 to TRBJ2-2; D remains unclear. The CDR3 contains 18 residues. The V and J ends lost 0 bases and 0 bases respectively, with 14 bases between them. CDR1 is LNHNV and CDR2 is YYDKDF in the germline V gene (reference sequence). The CDR3 sequence is CATSRDSPRLPNTGELFF. The CDR3 DNA follows: TGTGCCACCAGCAGAGATTCCCCCAGGCTACCGAACACCGGGGAGCTGTTTTTT. The variable domain in full, completed from reference TRBV15 and TRBJ2-2, reads DAMVIQNPRYQVTQFGKPVTLSCSQTLNHNVMYWYQQKSSQAPKLLFHYYDKDFNNEADTPDNFQSRRPNTSFCFLDIRSPGLGDTAMYLCATSRDSPRLPNTGELFFGEGSRLTVL.

V gene TRBV7-6 combines with J gene TRBJ2-1, with 9 bases fitting TRBD2. V shed 0 bases and J 5 bases; nucleotides not matched to a gene: 2. Germline loops: CDR1 SGHVS, CDR2 FNYEAQ. The CDR3 sequence is 15 residues long. DNA for the CDR3: TGTGCCAGCAGCTTAGCTAGCGGGGGTCACAATGAGCAGTTCTTC. Its protein product is CASSLASGGHNEQFF. Using reference TRBV7-6 and TRBJ2-1 for the parts outside the CDR3, the full variable domain is GAGVSQSPRYKVTKRGQDVALRCDPISGHVSLYWYRQALGQGPEFLTYFNYEAQQDKSGLPNDRFSAERPEGSISTLTIQRTEQRDSAMYRCASSLASGGHNEQFFGPGTRLTVL.

V usage is TRBV5-6 and J usage is TRBJ2-5, with 13 nucleotides matching TRBD2. The closer fit of TRBJ2-7 to the DNA end suggests the J call may be wrong. There are 16 residues in the CDR3. The germline CDR1 and CDR2 sequences are SGHDT and YYEEEE. Here the CDR3 DNA reads TGTGCCAGCAGCTCGAGACTAGCGGGGGGTCGCTACGAGCAGTACTTC. This gives the protein CASSSRLAGGRYEQYF.

The chain combines TRBV14 with TRBJ2-1; 12 nucleotides match TRBD2. After removal of 3 bases from V and 6 bases from J, the junction contained 12 bases not matched to a gene. The CDR3 is 18 residues long. Germline V gene lookup returns CDR1 SGHDN and CDR2 FVKESK. DNA of the CDR3: TGTGCCAGCAGCCATAAACTAGCGGGGGGTATCGGAGGCAATGAGCAGTTCTTC. It codes for CASSHKLAGGIGGNEQFF. The entire variable domain, with the rest obtained from reference TRBV14 and TRBJ2-1, is as follows: EAGVTQFPSHSVIEKGQTVTLRCDPISGHDNLYWYRRVMGKEIKFLLHFVKESKQDESGMPNNRFLAERTGGTYSTLKVQPAELEDSGVYFCASSHKLAGGIGGNEQFFGPGTRLTVL.